This T cell receptor beta chain was observed in a study of OX40 agonist ivuxolimab in advanced cancers. About the research overall: A partial response was reached by three patients: one with hepatocellular carcinoma and two with cutaneous melanoma.

Autoimmune disease history or systemic immunosuppression led to patients being barred. Sequencing was performed with immunoSEQ multiplex PCR; in TCRdb, only in-frame clones are kept and a portion is missing. The table shows some 94,000 clones, with about 96% occurring only once. General study results and limits: At 0.1 to 3.0 mg/kg and by week 6, CD4+ and CD8+ T cells in the blood had expanded clonally. Average numbers of expanded clones were greater in CD8+ T cells than in CD4+.

To note about this clone: Its antigen is undetermined.

The V gene's germline CDR1 is SNHLY and CDR2 FYNNEI. There are 13 residues in the CDR3. V shed 7 bases and J 1 base; nucleotides not matched to a gene: 2. The clonotype was recovered from an adult with an advanced solid tumor such as melanoma, head and neck, liver or kidney cancer. Material: CD4+ or CD8+ T cells sorted from blood, obtained in a trial of the OX40 agonist ivuxolimab. V is TRBV2 and J is TRBJ2-3; TRBD1 matches at 7 bases. The chain's CDR3 is CASKGAGTDTQYF. The CDR3 DNA follows: TGTGCCAGCAAGGGGGCCGGCACAGATACGCAGTATTTT.